A single sample gave rise to the 30 T cell receptor beta chains below, sequenced in a study of blood T cell repertoires in COVID-19. The repertoire was sequenced with immunoSEQ multiplex PCR; TCRdb's copy has only in-frame clones and lacks some. The sample lists roughly 300,000 clones; approximately 90% were seen once. Input material: PBMCs or T cells enriched from blood (not recorded which). Receptor source: a woman in her 30s who had recovered from COVID-19.

Concerning this clone itself: At one of its ends the junction is not consistent with the germline gene, which may arise from a read error. The rearrangement links TRBV7-9 to TRBJ2-7; D perhaps matches TRBD1 (7 bases). CDR1 is SEHNR and CDR2 is FQNEAQ in the germline V gene (reference sequence). The CDR3 is 14 amino acids. For the CDR3, the DNA is TGTGCCACCAGCCAGGGGGGCGCCACCTACGAGCAGTACTTC. This encodes CATSQGGATYEQYF.

The J gene is TRBJ1-1, the V gene TRBV30; TRBD1 aligns across 9 bases. Germline V gene sequence: CDR1 GTSNPN, CDR2 SVGIG (reference sequence). This CDR3 is 16 amino acids long. The CDR3 spells CARTGTGFKGGTEAFF. The CDR3 DNA sequence: TGTGCTCGGACTGGGACAGGGTTTAAAGGTGGCACTGAAGCTTTCTTT. The entire variable domain, with the rest obtained from reference TRBV30 and TRBJ1-1, is as follows: SQTIHQWPATLVQPVGSPLSLECTVEGTSNPNLYWYRQAAGRGLQLLFYSVGIGQISSEVPQNLSASRPQDRQFILSSKKLLLSDSGFYLCARTGTGFKGGTEAFFGQGTRLTVV.

The CDR3 spells CASSVAGLATDTQYF. CDR3 DNA sequence: TGTGCCAGCAGTGTAGCGGGACTAGCTACAGATACGCAGTATTTT. The chain recombines TRBV2 with TRBJ2-3, with 9 bases identical to TRBD2. The trim removed 4 bases at V and 3 bases at J, leaving 5 bases unmatched. CDR3 length: 15 residues. The germline V gene encodes CDR1 SNHLY and CDR2 FYNNEI.

This chain connects TRBV29-1 to TRBJ1-1; possible D gene TRBD1, 5 bases. The CDR3 has 14 residues. V was shortened by 6 bases and J by 4 bases, with 18 bases between the two germline ends. Germline V lookup: CDR1 SQVTM, CDR2 ANQGSEA. CDR3 region: CSVVGTGVITEAFF. In DNA, the CDR3 is TGCAGCGTGGTGGGCACGGGGGTGATCACTGAAGCTTTCTTT.

The chain uses TRBV6-5 and TRBJ1-1; TRBD1 is a possible D gene (5 bases). Trimming pared 2 bases from V and 5 bases from J, leaving 12 bases between. Germline CDR1 MNHEY, CDR2 SVGAGI. CDR3 size: 14 residues. CDR3 DNA sequence: TGTGCCAGCAGTTACGGGGGAGGTGGGACTGAAGCTTTCTTT. Protein sequence: CASSYGGGGTEAFF.

V gene TRBV11-2 combines with J gene TRBJ1-6; D uncertain. The germline V gene has CDR1 SGHAT and CDR2 FQNNGV. Between the trimmed V and J ends, which lost 0 bases and 15 bases, there was a span of 18 bases. CDR3 size: 15 residues. The CDR3 nucleotides are TGTGCCAGCAGCTTAGATCAAATGGACGGAGGAAGCCTCCACTTT. Protein: CASSLDQMDGGSLHF.

This clone was counted between two and nine times. The chain carries TRBV2 and TRBJ1-6, with TRBD1 matching 7 bases. Germline trimming cut 3 bases from V and 7 bases from J; bases unmatched to any gene: 6. CDR3 length equals 15 residues. In germline, CDR1 is SNHLY, CDR2 FYNNEI. CDR3 residues: CASSDFQGGNSPLHF. The CDR3 coding sequence is TGTGCCAGCAGTGACTTCCAGGGGGGAAATTCACCCCTCCACTTT. The whole variable domain, filled in from reference TRBV2 and TRBJ1-6, reads EPEVTQTPSHQVTQMGQEVILRCVPISNHLYFYWYRQILGQKVEFLVSFYNNEISEKSEIFDDQFSVERPDGSNFTLKIRSTKLEDSAMYFCASSDFQGGNSPLHFGNGTRLTVT.

The chain carries TRBV19 and TRBJ1-2; 12 bases are shared with TRBD1. V gave up 4 bases and J gave up 7 bases; unmatched junction bases: 10. This CDR3 spans 16 amino acids. CDR1 is LNHDA, CDR2 SQIVND, per germline (reference sequence). In DNA, the CDR3 is TGTGCCAGTAGTAGTTCAGTCTGGGACAGGGGGCTTGGCTACACCTTC. Amino acid sequence: CASSSSVWDRGLGYTF.

The gene calls are TRBV5-1 and TRBJ2-1, with D possibly TRBD1 on 5 matching bases. V lost 0 bases, J lost 8 bases, and 12 bases lay in between. The CDR3 is 14 residues long. Germline CDR1 reads SGHRS; CDR2 reads YFSETQ. The CDR3 sequence: CASSLGAGLDEQFF. DNA for the CDR3: TGCGCCAGCAGCTTGGGGGCAGGGTTAGATGAGCAGTTCTTC.

CDR3 bases: TGCAGCGTTGACCTAGATGGGACAGGCCGTGCTGAAAAACTGTTTTTT. Translating it yields CSVDLDGTGRAEKLFF. The V call is TRBV29-1, the J call TRBJ1-4; the match to TRBD1 covers 8 bases. Per germline, CDR1 SQVTM and CDR2 ANQGSEA. The CDR3 is made up of 16 amino acids. Unmatched junction bases numbered 13, after V lost 3 bases and J lost 7 bases.

This rearrangement joins TRBV5-1 to TRBJ2-2, with 13 positions matching TRBD2. The V gene's germline CDR1 is SGHRS and CDR2 YFSETQ. The CDR3 is made up of 17 amino acids. V lost 4 bases and J lost 0; bases outside the gene matches: 3. The CDR3 DNA reads as TGCGCCAGCAGCGTGACTAGCGGGGGGACGAACACCGGGGAGCTGTTTTTT. Protein: CASSVTSGGTNTGELFF.

The chain is built from TRBV4-1 and TRBJ1-1; 10 positions match TRBD1. V gave up 4 bases and J gave up 4 bases; unmatched junction bases: 3. Germline V gene sequence: CDR1 MGHRA, CDR2 YSYEKL. This CDR3 region has 14 residues. CDR3 protein: CASSPGQGGTEAFF. CDR3 DNA: TGCGCCAGCAGCCCAGGACAGGGGGGCACTGAAGCTTTCTTT.

This clone was recorded only once. This sequence joins TRBV9 and TRBJ2-7; tentatively, D is TRBD2 (7 bases). Germline V gene lookup returns CDR1 SGDLS and CDR2 YYNGEE. V lost 3 bases, J lost 7 bases, and 20 bases lay in between. This CDR3 region has 15 residues. This chain's CDR3 is CASSARGAAKGEQYF. DNA for the CDR3: TGTGCCAGCAGCGCCCGGGGGGCAGCCAAGGGAGAGCAGTACTTC. Full variable domain (outside the CDR3, taken from reference TRBV9 and TRBJ2-7): DSGVTQTPKHLITATGQRVTLRCSPRSGDLSVYWYQQSLDQGLQFLIQYYNGEERAKGNILERFSAQQFPDLHSELNLSSLELGDSALYFCASSARGAAKGEQYFGPGTRLTVT.

The gene calls are TRBV21-1 and TRBJ1-6. TRBV21-1 is an annotated pseudogene. The CDR3 runs to 15 residues. The CDR3 DNA sequence: TGTGCCAGCAGCAAGGAGGGTGGTGGGAATTCACCCCTCCACTTT. Translation gives CASSKEGGGNSPLHF.

CDR3 in amino acids: CASTGRGGGEAFF. The CDR3, as DNA: TGTGCCAGCACTGGTAGGGGGGGAGGTGAAGCTTTCTTT. The chain employs TRBV5-8 and TRBJ1-1, with D possibly TRBD1 on 6 matching bases. Germline V lookup: CDR1 SGHTS, CDR2 YDEGEE. Trimming left V 6 bases short and J 7 bases short, with 16 bases between. The CDR3 length is 13 residues.

V gene TRBV7-9 combines with J gene TRBJ1-2, with 7 bases fitting TRBD1. The CDR3 length is 15 residues. The junction had 6 bases not matched to a gene; V was cut back by 3 bases and J by 2 bases. Germline assignment: CDR1 SEHNR and CDR2 FQNEAQ (reference sequence). The CDR3 nucleotides read TGTGCCAGCAGCTTTGAGGGGGCGCGGAACTATGGCTACACCTTC. This sequence encodes CASSFEGARNYGYTF.

This chain joins TRBV20-1 and TRBJ1-5; D ambiguous. Germline CDR1 is DFQATT and CDR2 is SNEGSKA (reference sequence). There are 13 residues in the CDR3. V lost 3 bases, J lost 6 bases, and 12 bases lay in between. CDR3 DNA: TGCAGTGCTAGTTCGGGGTCAGGTCAGCCCCAGCATTTT. Encoded protein: CSASSGSGQPQHF.

This chain uses TRBV9 with TRBJ2-1; D is unresolved. Trimming removed 0 bases at V and 4 bases at J, with 8 bases between. CDR1 is SGDLS, CDR2 YYNGEE, per germline. The CDR3 loop spans 14 amino acids. The CDR3 nucleotides are TGTGCCAGCAGCGTAGACGGTGGTTACAATGAGCAGTTCTTC. This translates into CASSVDGGYNEQFF.

The rearrangement joins TRBV5-1 to TRBJ1-1, with D perhaps matching TRBD1 (6 bases). The CDR3 sequence is 17 residues long. The germline V and J ends were trimmed by 3 bases and 0 bases, with 18 bases remaining between them. CDR1 and CDR2 from the germline V gene are SGHRS and YFSETQ. In nucleotides, the CDR3 is TGCGCCAGCAGCTACCCCAATGAGACAGGTATGAACACTGAAGCTTTCTTT. This encodes CASSYPNETGMNTEAFF.

CDR3 loop: CASNTLGGPSPLHF. The CDR3 DNA follows: TGTGCCAGCAACACCCTAGGAGGCCCTTCACCCCTCCACTTT. This chain joins TRBV27 and TRBJ1-6; D is undetermined. The V gene lost 7 bases and the J gene lost 9 bases, with 16 bases spanning the gap. Germline CDR1 MNHEY, CDR2 SMNVEV (reference sequence). CDR3 length: 14 residues.

The chain uses TRBV19 and TRBJ2-3; perhaps TRBD2 as D (5 bases). From germline, CDR1 is LNHDA and CDR2 SQIVND (reference sequence). This CDR3 has 13 residues. Between the trimmed V and J ends, which lost 6 bases and 4 bases, there was a span of 11 bases. CDR3 sequence (DNA): TGTGCCAGTAGCACCTCTAGCTCAGATACGCAGTATTTT. As protein: CASSTSSSDTQYF.

This chain connects TRBV6-5 to TRBJ2-1; TRBD1 matches at 8 bases. The CDR3 consists of 15 residues. Looked up from germline, CDR1 is MNHEY and CDR2 is SVGAGI. Germline trimming cut 7 bases from V and 2 bases from J; bases unmatched to any gene: 7. In DNA, the CDR3 is TGTGCCAGCACCTACGGACAGGGCACCTACAATGAGCAGTTCTTC. Amino acids: CASTYGQGTYNEQFF.

This rearrangement joins TRBV21-1 to TRBJ1-2. TRBV21-1 is marked as a pseudogene. The CDR3 loop spans 13 amino acids. CDR3 in amino acids: CASSKVAVRGYTF. The CDR3 DNA reads TGTGCCAGCAGCAAAGTGGCGGTTCGGGGCTACACCTTC.

The gene calls are TRBV2 and TRBJ1-2, with D maybe TRBD1 (6 bases). Trimming took off 7 bases at V and 4 bases at J, with 10 bases between the two ends. CDR3 length: 12 residues. Germline lookup yields CDR1 SNHLY and CDR2 FYNNEI. The CDR3 nucleotides are TGTGCCAGCACCTCGGACAGCTATGGCTACACCTTC. Its translation is CASTSDSYGYTF.

The chain carries TRBV24-1 and TRBJ2-1; 12 nucleotides align to TRBD1. In germline, CDR1 is KGHDR, CDR2 SFDVKD. The CDR3 has 15 residues. Trimming removed 4 bases from V and 9 bases from J; junction bases left unmatched: 6. The CDR3 DNA reads as TGTGCCACCAGTGACACCGGGACAGGGGGCGGTGAGCAGTTCTTC. It is translated as CATSDTGTGGGEQFF.

The V and J genes are TRBV4-2 and TRBJ2-2; perhaps TRBD1 as D (6 bases). The CDR3 spans 15 residues. The germline V gene has CDR1 LGHNA and CDR2 YNFKEQ. Trimming shortened V by 0 bases and J by 7 bases, and 12 bases separated the two germline ends. The CDR3 coding sequence is TGTGCCAGCAGCCAAGAAGGCCCCAGGGGCGGGGAGCTGTTTTTT. It translates to CASSQEGPRGGELFF.

This clone was counted a single time. The gene calls are TRBV9 and TRBJ1-4; 10 bases align to TRBD1. Germline CDR1 and CDR2: SGDLS and YYNGEE. With V trimmed by 3 bases and J by 6 bases, 5 bases remained unmatched. The CDR3 is 15 amino acids. The CDR3 loop is CASSETGGAYEKLFF. The CDR3 DNA is TGTGCCAGCAGCGAGACAGGGGGCGCGTATGAAAAACTGTTTTTT.

The chain uses TRBV4-3 and TRBJ2-1; D ambiguous. The germline CDR1 and CDR2 sequences are LGHNA and YSLEER. V was shortened by 0 bases and J by 1 base, with 10 bases between the two germline ends. This CDR3 is 16 amino acids long. CDR3: CASSQDLRWSYNEQFF. For the CDR3, the DNA is TGCGCCAGCAGCCAAGATTTGAGGTGGTCCTACAATGAGCAGTTCTTC.

The V and J genes are TRBV7-2 and TRBJ2-2, with D perhaps TRBD1 (7 bases). The CDR3 spans 14 residues. Trimming stripped 5 bases from V and 6 bases from J, with 13 bases between. Germline V lookup: CDR1 SGHTA, CDR2 FQGNSA. The CDR3 DNA reads TGTGCCAGCAGCCCAGGGGGGTTGCCCGGGGAGCTGTTTTTT. This encodes CASSPGGLPGELFF.

V gene TRBV7-6 combines with J gene TRBJ1-5; 10 nucleotides match TRBD1. The CDR3 contains 15 residues. With V trimmed by 6 bases and J by 3 bases, 5 bases remained unmatched. Germline V gene data show CDR1 as SGHVS and CDR2 as FNYEAQ. The CDR3 here is CASSEGTGVNQPQHF. CDR3 DNA: TGTGCCAGCAGTGAAGGGACAGGGGTCAATCAGCCCCAGCATTTT.